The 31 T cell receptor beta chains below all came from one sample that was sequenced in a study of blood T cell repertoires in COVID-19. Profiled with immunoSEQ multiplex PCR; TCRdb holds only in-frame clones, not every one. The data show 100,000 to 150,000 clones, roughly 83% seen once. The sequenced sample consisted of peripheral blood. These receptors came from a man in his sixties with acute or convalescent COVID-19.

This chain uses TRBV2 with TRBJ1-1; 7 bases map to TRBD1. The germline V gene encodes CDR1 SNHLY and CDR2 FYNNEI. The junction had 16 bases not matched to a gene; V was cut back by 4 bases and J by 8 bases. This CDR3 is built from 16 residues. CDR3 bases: TGTGCCAGCAGTGTCGCGACAGGGCCACTAATGGGGGAAGCTTTCTTT. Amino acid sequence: CASSVATGPLMGEAFF.

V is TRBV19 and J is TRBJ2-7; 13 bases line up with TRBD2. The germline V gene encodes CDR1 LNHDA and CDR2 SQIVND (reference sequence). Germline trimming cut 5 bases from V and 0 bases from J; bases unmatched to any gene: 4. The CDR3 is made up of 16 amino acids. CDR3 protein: CASSRTSGSVSYEQYF. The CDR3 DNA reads TGTGCCAGTAGTCGGACTAGCGGGAGCGTCTCCTACGAGCAGTACTTC.

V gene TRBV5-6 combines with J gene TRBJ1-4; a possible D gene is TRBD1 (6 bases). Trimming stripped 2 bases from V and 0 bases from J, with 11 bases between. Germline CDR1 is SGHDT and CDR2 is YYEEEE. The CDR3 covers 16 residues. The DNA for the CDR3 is TGTGCCAGCAGCTTTTTTGGGGGCACAACTAATGAAAAACTGTTTTTT. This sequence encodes CASSFFGGTTNEKLFF.

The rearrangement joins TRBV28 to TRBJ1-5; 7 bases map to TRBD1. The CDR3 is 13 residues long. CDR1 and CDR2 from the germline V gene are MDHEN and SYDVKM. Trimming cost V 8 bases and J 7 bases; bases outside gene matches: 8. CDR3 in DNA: TGTGCCAGCCGACAGGGAATAGGGCAGCCCCAGCATTTT. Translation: CASRQGIGQPQHF.

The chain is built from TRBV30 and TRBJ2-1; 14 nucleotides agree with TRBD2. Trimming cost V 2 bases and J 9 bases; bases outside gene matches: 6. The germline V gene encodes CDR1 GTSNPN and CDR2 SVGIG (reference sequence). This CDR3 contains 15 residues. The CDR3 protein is CAWSRLAGGPGEQFF. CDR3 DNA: TGTGCCTGGAGTCGACTAGCGGGGGGGCCGGGTGAGCAGTTCTTC.

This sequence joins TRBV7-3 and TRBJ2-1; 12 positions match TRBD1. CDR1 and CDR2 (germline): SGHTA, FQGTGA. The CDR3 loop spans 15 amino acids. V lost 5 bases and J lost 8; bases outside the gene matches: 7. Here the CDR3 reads CASSEGGQGAYEQFF. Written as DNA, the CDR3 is TGTGCCAGCAGCGAAGGGGGACAGGGGGCCTATGAGCAGTTCTTC.

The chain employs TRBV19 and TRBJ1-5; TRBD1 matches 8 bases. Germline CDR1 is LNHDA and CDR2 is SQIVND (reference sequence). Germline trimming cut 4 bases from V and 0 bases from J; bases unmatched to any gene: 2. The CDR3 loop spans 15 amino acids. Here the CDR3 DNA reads TGTGCCAGTAGTAAGACAGGGGTTAGCAATCAGCCCCAGCATTTT. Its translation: CASSKTGVSNQPQHF. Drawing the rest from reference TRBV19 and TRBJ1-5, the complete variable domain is DGGITQSPKYLFRKEGQNVTLSCEQNLNHDAMYWYRQDPGQGLRLIYYSQIVNDFQKGDIAEGYSVSREKKESFPLTVTSAQKNPTAFYLCASSKTGVSNQPQHFGDGTRLSIL.

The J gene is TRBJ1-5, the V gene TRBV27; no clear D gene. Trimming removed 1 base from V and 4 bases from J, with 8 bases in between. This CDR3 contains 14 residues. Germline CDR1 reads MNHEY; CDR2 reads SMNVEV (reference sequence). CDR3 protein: CASSLFSGNQPQHF. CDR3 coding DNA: TGTGCCAGCAGTTTATTTTCGGGGAATCAGCCCCAGCATTTT.

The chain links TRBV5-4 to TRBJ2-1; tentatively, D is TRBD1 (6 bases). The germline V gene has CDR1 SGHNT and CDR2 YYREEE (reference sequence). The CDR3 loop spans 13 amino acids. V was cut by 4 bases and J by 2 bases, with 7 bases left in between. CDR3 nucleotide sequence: TGTGCCAGCAGCCGGGACACCTACAATGAGCAGTTCTTC. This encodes CASSRDTYNEQFF.

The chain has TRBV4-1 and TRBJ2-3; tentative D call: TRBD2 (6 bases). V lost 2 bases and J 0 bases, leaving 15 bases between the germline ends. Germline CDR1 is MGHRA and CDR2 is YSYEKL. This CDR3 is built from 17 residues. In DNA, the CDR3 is TGCGCCAGCAGCCAAAGCCCGGCCGGGGGTAGCACAGATACGCAGTATTTT. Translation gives CASSQSPAGGSTDTQYF.

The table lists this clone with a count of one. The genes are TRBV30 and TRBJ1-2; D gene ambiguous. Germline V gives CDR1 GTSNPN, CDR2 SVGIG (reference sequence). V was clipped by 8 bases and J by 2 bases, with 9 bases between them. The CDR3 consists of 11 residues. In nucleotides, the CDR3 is TGTGCCACTTCGACAAACTATGGCTACACCTTC. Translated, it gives CATSTNYGYTF. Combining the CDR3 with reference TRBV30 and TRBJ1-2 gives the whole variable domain SQTIHQWPATLVQPVGSPLSLECTVEGTSNPNLYWYRQAAGRGLQLLFYSVGIGQISSEVPQNLSASRPQDRQFILSSKKLLLSDSGFYLCATSTNYGYTFGSGTRLTVV.

The chain's CDR3 is CASSSIGQAINTEAFF. The CDR3 bases are TGTGCCAGCTCATCAATCGGACAGGCTATAAACACTGAAGCTTTCTTT. The genes are TRBV18 and TRBJ1-1, with TRBD1 matching 7 bases. CDR3 length: 16 residues. Germline values: CDR1 KGHSH, CDR2 LQKENI. Losses at the gene ends were 5 bases for V and 2 bases for J; bases not matched to a gene: 11.

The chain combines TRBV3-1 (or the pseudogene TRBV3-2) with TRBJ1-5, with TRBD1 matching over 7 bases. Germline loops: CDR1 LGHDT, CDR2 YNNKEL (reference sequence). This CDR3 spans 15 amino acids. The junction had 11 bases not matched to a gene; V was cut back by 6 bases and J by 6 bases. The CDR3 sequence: CASSPDREKAQPQHF. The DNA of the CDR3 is TGTGCCAGCAGTCCCGACAGGGAGAAGGCTCAGCCCCAGCATTTT.

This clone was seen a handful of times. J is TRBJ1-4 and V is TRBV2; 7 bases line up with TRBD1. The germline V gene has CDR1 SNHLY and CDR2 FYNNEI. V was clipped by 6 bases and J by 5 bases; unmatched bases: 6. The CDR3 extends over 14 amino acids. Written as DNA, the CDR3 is TGTGCCAGCAGAGAACAGGGGCCCAATGAAAAACTGTTTTTT. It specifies CASREQGPNEKLFF.

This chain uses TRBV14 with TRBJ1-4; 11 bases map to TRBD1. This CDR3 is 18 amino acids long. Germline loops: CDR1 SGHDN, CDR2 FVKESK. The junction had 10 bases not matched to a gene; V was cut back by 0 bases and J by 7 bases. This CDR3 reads CASSQDLWTGGFGEKLFF. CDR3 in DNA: TGTGCCAGCAGCCAAGATCTTTGGACAGGGGGCTTTGGTGAAAAACTGTTTTTT.

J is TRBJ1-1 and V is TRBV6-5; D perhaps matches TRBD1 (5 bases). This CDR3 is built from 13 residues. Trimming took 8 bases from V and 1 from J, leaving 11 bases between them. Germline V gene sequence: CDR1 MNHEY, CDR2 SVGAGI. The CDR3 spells CASSFGANTEAFF. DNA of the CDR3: TGTGCCAGCTCCTTTGGGGCGAACACTGAAGCTTTCTTT.

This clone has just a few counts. The chain's CDR3 is CASSSGTGWGSPLHF. The CDR3 region has the DNA TGTGCCAGCTCTTCGGGGACAGGGTGGGGATCACCCCTCCACTTT. This chain links TRBV28 with TRBJ1-6; 9 bases are a match to TRBD1. Per germline, CDR1 MDHEN and CDR2 SYDVKM. The CDR3 runs to 15 residues. V dropped 8 bases and J dropped 10; count of bases not matched to a gene: 12.

In DNA, the CDR3 is TGTGCCAGCAGCCAGGACAGGGTATTTGGCTACACCTTC. Translating gives CASSQDRVFGYTF. The genes are TRBV3-1 (or the pseudogene TRBV3-2) and TRBJ1-2; 8 bases match TRBD1. The CDR3 totals 13 residues. V lost 3 bases and J lost 7; bases outside the gene matches: 4. The V gene's germline CDR1 is LGHDT and CDR2 YNNKEL (reference sequence).

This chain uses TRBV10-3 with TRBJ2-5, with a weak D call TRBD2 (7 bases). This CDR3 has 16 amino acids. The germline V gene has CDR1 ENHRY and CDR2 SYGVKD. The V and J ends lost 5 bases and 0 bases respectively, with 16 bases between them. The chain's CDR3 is CAISTGGNRDQETQYF. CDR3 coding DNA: TGTGCCATCAGTACCGGGGGGAACAGGGACCAAGAGACCCAGTACTTC.

CDR3: CASSLELAVEETQYF. CDR3 in DNA: TGTGCCAGCAGCTTGGAACTAGCGGTAGAAGAGACCCAGTACTTC. This chain uses TRBV5-4 with TRBJ2-5, with 8 bases lining up with TRBD2. The CDR3 runs 15 residues. The V and J ends lost 0 bases and 3 bases, in that order; junction bases with no gene match: 4. The germline V gene encodes CDR1 SGHNT and CDR2 YYREEE (reference sequence).

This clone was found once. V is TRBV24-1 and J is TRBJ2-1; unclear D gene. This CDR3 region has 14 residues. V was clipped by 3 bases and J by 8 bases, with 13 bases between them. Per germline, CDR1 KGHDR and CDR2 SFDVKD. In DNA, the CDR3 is TGTGCCACCAGTGATCCTCCCCCTATAGATGAGCAGTTCTTC. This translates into CATSDPPPIDEQFF.

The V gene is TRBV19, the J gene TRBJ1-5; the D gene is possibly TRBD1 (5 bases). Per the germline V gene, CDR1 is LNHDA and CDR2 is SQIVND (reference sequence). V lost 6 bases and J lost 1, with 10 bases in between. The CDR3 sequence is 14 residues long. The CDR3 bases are TGTGCCAGTAGCACAGACAGAAGCAATCAGCCCCAGCATTTT. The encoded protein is CASSTDRSNQPQHF.

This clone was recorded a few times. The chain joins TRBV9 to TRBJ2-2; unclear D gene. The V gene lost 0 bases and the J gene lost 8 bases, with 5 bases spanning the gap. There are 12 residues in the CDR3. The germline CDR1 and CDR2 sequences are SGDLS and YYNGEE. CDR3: CASSVGSGELFF. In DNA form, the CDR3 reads TGTGCCAGCAGCGTAGGTTCTGGGGAGCTGTTTTTT.

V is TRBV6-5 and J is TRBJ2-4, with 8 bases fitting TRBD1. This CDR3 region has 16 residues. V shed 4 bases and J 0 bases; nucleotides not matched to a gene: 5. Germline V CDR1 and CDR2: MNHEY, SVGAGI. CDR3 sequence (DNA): TGTGCCAGCAGTTCCCAACAGGGGGTAGCCAAAAACATTCAGTACTTC. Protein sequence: CASSSQQGVAKNIQYF.

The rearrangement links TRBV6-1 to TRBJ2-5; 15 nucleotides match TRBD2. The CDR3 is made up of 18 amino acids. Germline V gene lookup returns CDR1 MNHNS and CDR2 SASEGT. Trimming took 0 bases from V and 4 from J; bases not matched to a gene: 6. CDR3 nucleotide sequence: TGTGCCAGCAGTGAAGCGAGGACTAGCGGGAGGGCTAGAGAGACCCAGTACTTC. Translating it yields CASSEARTSGRARETQYF.

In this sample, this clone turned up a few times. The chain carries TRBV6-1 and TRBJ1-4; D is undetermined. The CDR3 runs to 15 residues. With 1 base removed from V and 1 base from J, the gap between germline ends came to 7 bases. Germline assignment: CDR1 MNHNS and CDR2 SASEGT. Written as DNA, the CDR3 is TGTGCCAGCAGTGAAGGAGAGGGAACTAATGAAAAACTGTTTTTT. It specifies CASSEGEGTNEKLFF.

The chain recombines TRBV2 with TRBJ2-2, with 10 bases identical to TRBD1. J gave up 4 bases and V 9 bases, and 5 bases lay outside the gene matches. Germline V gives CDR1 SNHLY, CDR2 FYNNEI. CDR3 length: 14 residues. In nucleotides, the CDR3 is TGTGCCAGTTCCGGGACAGGGGTCACCGGGGAGCTGTTTTTT. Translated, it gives CASSGTGVTGELFF.

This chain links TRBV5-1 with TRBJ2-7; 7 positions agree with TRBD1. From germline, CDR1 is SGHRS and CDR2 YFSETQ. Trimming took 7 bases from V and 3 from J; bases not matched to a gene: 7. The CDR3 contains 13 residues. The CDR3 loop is CASGYRGDYEQYF. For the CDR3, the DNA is TGCGCCAGCGGCTACAGGGGAGACTACGAGCAGTACTTC.

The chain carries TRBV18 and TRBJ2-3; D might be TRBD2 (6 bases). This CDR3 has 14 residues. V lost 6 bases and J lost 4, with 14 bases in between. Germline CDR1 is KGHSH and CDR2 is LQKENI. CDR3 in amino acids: CASSRGTPPDTQYF. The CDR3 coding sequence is TGTGCCAGCTCCCGGGGGACTCCTCCAGATACGCAGTATTTT.

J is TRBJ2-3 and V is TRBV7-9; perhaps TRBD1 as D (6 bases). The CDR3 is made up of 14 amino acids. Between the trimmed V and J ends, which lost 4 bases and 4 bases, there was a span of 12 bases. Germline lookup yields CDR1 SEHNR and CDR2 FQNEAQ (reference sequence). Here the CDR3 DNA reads TGTGCCAGCAGCTCTACAGGGAGCGCAGATACGCAGTATTTT. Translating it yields CASSSTGSADTQYF.

CDR3 DNA: TGTGCTAGTGCCCTCGGGACAGGGCGAGCCGGGGAGCTGTTTTTT. It translates to CASALGTGRAGELFF. This chain uses TRBV12-5 with TRBJ2-2; 9 nucleotides match TRBD1. J was trimmed by 6 bases and V by 7 bases; bases with no gene match: 9. This CDR3 is 15 amino acids long. CDR1 is LGHNT and CDR2 is FRNRAP in the germline V gene. Combining the CDR3 with reference TRBV12-5 and TRBJ2-2 gives the whole variable domain DARVTQTPRHKVTEMGQEVTMRCQPILGHNTVFWYRQTMMQGLELLAYFRNRAPLDDSGMPKDRFSAEMPDATLATLKIQPSEPRDSAVYFCASALGTGRAGELFFGEGSRLTVL.